These 18 T cell receptor beta chains came from one sample sequenced in a study of blood T cell repertoires in COVID-19. Sequencing was performed with immunoSEQ multiplex PCR; in TCRdb, only in-frame clones are kept and a portion is missing. This repertoire shows approximately 150,000 clones, about 80% found once; its top ten account for approximately 9.1%. Source material: peripheral blood. These receptor sequences come from a woman aged 70 to 79 with acute or convalescent COVID-19.

The gene calls are TRBV30 and TRBJ1-2; TRBD1 agrees at 8 bases. CDR1 and CDR2 (germline): GTSNPN, SVGIG (reference sequence). V shed 0 bases, J shed 7 bases, and the junction held 7 bases outside the gene matches. This CDR3 region has 14 residues. The CDR3 DNA reads as TGTGCCTGGAGTGTACAGCCACAGGGGGGTGGCTACACCTTC. It encodes CAWSVQPQGGGYTF.

This clone was counted a few times. This chain uses TRBV9 with TRBJ1-3, with D possibly being TRBD1 (5 bases). V dropped 3 bases and J dropped 0 bases, with 10 bases sitting between them. Germline V gives CDR1 SGDLS, CDR2 YYNGEE. The CDR3 has 15 residues. CDR3 amino acids: CASSGTLNSGNTIYF. CDR3 DNA: TGTGCCAGCAGCGGGACACTGAACTCTGGAAACACCATATATTTT.

The genes are TRBV20-1 and TRBJ1-1; 9 positions match TRBD1. J lost 1 base, V lost 3 bases, and 9 bases had no gene match. Germline CDR1 is DFQATT and CDR2 is SNEGSKA (reference sequence). The CDR3 loop spans 16 amino acids. CDR3 sequence (DNA): TGCAGTGCTAGTACCGGGACAGGGATAGGGAACACTGAAGCTTTCTTT. Translation: CSASTGTGIGNTEAFF.

This rearrangement joins TRBV12-3 or TRBV12-4 to TRBJ1-2; TRBD1 agrees at 7 bases. With 5 bases clipped from V and 3 bases from J, the junction kept 3 bases outside the gene matches. CDR3 length: 13 residues. CDR3 DNA: TGTGCCAGCAGTAGACAGGGAGACTATGGCTACACCTTC. Amino acids: CASSRQGDYGYTF.

This chain uses TRBV6-2 or TRBV6-3 with TRBJ1-5; 7 nucleotides align to TRBD1. V dropped 0 bases and J dropped 0; count of bases not matched to a gene: 8. This CDR3 has 18 residues. The V gene's germline CDR1 is MNHEY and CDR2 SVGEGT. The CDR3 coding sequence is TGTGCCAGCAGTTACTCGGTCAGGACAGGTTATAGCAATCAGCCCCAGCATTTT. Translated, it gives CASSYSVRTGYSNQPQHF.

The V gene is TRBV14, the J gene TRBJ2-3; TRBD2 aligns across 8 bases. CDR3 length equals 18 residues. V shed 5 bases, J shed 0 bases, and the junction held 13 bases outside the gene matches. The germline CDR1 and CDR2 sequences are SGHDN and FVKESK. CDR3 bases: TGTGCCAGCAGCTACACTAGCGGATATTCTTCTAGCACAGATACGCAGTATTTT. Its protein is CASSYTSGYSSSTDTQYF.

The chain has TRBV4-1 and TRBJ2-5; 11 bases agree with TRBD1. V dropped 1 base and J dropped 1; count of bases not matched to a gene: 2. Germline loops: CDR1 MGHRA, CDR2 YSYEKL. This CDR3 comprises 16 residues. This CDR3 reads CASSQVGTGGQETQYF. CDR3 nucleotide sequence: TGCGCCAGCAGCCAAGTAGGGACAGGGGGCCAAGAGACCCAGTACTTC.

V and J are TRBV5-5 and TRBJ2-2, with 9 bases fitting TRBD1. Germline V lookup: CDR1 SGHKS, CDR2 YYEKEE (reference sequence). Trimming cost V 4 bases and J 7 bases; bases outside gene matches: 8. The CDR3 is 15 residues long. The CDR3 DNA follows: TGTGCCAGCAGCCGGACAACAGGGGGCTTCGGGGAGCTGTTTTTT. It is translated as CASSRTTGGFGELFF.

The rearrangement uses TRBV28 and TRBJ1-6; D unresolved. The CDR3 extends over 15 amino acids. The V end was cut by 5 bases, the J end by 0 bases, with 8 bases between. Germline V gene data show CDR1 as MDHEN and CDR2 as SYDVKM. In DNA, the CDR3 is TGTGCCAGCAGTATCCAGGTCTCCTATAATTCACCCCTCCACTTT. The encoded protein is CASSIQVSYNSPLHF. The full variable domain, with the rest looked up from reference TRBV28 and TRBJ1-6, is DVKVTQSSRYLVKRTGEKVFLECVQDMDHENMFWYRQDPGLGLRLIYFSYDVKMKEKGDIPEGYSVSREKKERFSLILESASTNQTSMYLCASSIQVSYNSPLHFGNGTRLTVT.

The chain has TRBV9 and TRBJ2-2; D call uncertain. Germline CDR1 is SGDLS and CDR2 is YYNGEE. The V end lost 7 bases, the J end lost 7 bases, and 17 bases lay between the germline ends. This CDR3 is built from 14 residues. CDR3 region: CASRLSHYVGELFF. The CDR3, as DNA: TGTGCCAGCCGCTTGAGTCACTATGTCGGGGAGCTGTTTTTT.

CDR3: CASSLVPAGRQETQYF. As DNA, the CDR3 is TGTGCCAGCAGCTTAGTCCCCGCGGGACGCCAAGAGACCCAGTACTTC. The rearrangement joins TRBV7-9 to TRBJ2-5, with D maybe TRBD2 (6 bases). Germline CDR1 is SEHNR and CDR2 is FQNEAQ (reference sequence). V dropped 1 base and J dropped 1 base, with 13 bases sitting between them. This CDR3 is built from 16 residues. Complete variable domain (other parts from reference TRBV7-9 and TRBJ2-5): DTGVSQNPRHKITKRGQNVTFRCDPISEHNRLYWYRQTLGQGPEFLTYFQNEAQLEKSRLLSDRFSAERPKGSFSTLEIQRTEQGDSAMYLCASSLVPAGRQETQYFGPGTRLLVL.

The V gene is TRBV5-1, the J gene TRBJ1-2; possibly TRBD1 for D (5 bases). There are 14 residues in the CDR3. Looked up from germline, CDR1 is SGHRS and CDR2 is YFSETQ. Trimming left V 2 bases short and J 1 base short, with 9 bases between. The CDR3, as DNA: TGCGCCAGCAGCTTAGGGGCAGATAACTATGGCTACACCTTC. Protein product: CASSLGADNYGYTF.

CDR3 in amino acids: CASSQDFVLAGGRNEQFF. Here the CDR3 DNA reads TGTGCCAGCAGCCAAGATTTTGTCCTAGCGGGGGGGAGAAATGAGCAGTTCTTC. The chain recombines TRBV3-1 (or the pseudogene TRBV3-2) with TRBJ2-1; 12 bases align to TRBD2. Germline lookup yields CDR1 LGHDT and CDR2 YNNKEL (reference sequence). Germline trimming cut 0 bases from V and 7 bases from J; bases unmatched to any gene: 10. The CDR3 sequence is 18 residues long.

The chain employs TRBV14 and TRBJ2-7, with TRBD2 identical over 7 bases. V lost 3 bases and J lost 3; bases outside the gene matches: 8. The CDR3 runs 15 residues. The V gene's germline CDR1 is SGHDN and CDR2 FVKESK. CDR3 sequence: CASSQVSPGGYEQYF. CDR3 DNA: TGTGCCAGCAGCCAGGTCTCTCCGGGGGGCTACGAGCAGTACTTC.

This clone has a handful of counts. The chain has TRBV10-3 and TRBJ2-1, with a tentative D call TRBD2 (6 bases). The CDR3 has 16 residues. CDR1 is ENHRY and CDR2 is SYGVKD in the germline V gene. With 6 bases removed from V and 8 bases from J, the gap between germline ends came to 23 bases. For the CDR3, the DNA is TGTGCCATCAGACCCTCCTGGAGCGGGCGTGGGGATGAGCAGTTCTTC. It is translated as CAIRPSWSGRGDEQFF.

Regarding this clone: The same CDR3 can be traced to other DNA sequences in this sample. The V and J genes are TRBV4-3 and TRBJ2-2; TRBD1 matches at 10 bases. V was clipped by 1 base and J by 6 bases; unmatched bases: 2. The CDR3 sequence is 15 residues long. Germline-derived CDR1 and CDR2 are LGHNA and YSLEER. CDR3 DNA: TGCGCCAGCAGCCAAGGGACAGGGGGTTCCGGGGAGCTGTTTTTT. Protein: CASSQGTGGSGELFF.

The chain employs TRBV5-4 and TRBJ1-3; D is perhaps TRBD1 (5 bases). There are 15 residues in the CDR3. Per germline, CDR1 SGHNT and CDR2 YYREEE (reference sequence). With 0 bases removed from V and 2 bases from J, the gap between germline ends came to 9 bases. The CDR3 loop is CASSLGGVTGNTIYF. CDR3 DNA: TGTGCCAGCAGCTTGGGGGGGGTAACTGGAAACACCATATATTTT.

V usage is TRBV19 and J usage is TRBJ2-1; the match to TRBD1 covers 11 bases. Germline assignment: CDR1 LNHDA and CDR2 SQIVND (reference sequence). The CDR3 loop spans 15 amino acids. After removal of 5 bases from V and 8 bases from J, the junction contained 8 bases not matched to a gene. Here the CDR3 reads CASSADRGRRDEQFF. CDR3 DNA sequence: TGTGCCAGTAGTGCGGACAGGGGGCGTCGCGATGAGCAGTTCTTC.